The rows below give T cell receptor beta chains drawn from one sample of a study of T cell clones after liver transplantation. Produced via immunoSEQ multiplex PCR; TCRdb's table is partial and in-frame only. Among tens of thousands of clones listed, approximately 81% were seen once. The input for sequencing was CD4+ T cells from blood, taken less than 50 months after liver transplant. The source is a human patient who received a liver transplant. Some T cells could come from the graft donor. The CDR3 runs from the conserved cysteine through the conserved F or W. A D gene is named only where the DNA matches it firmly. The size of a clone is reported for some rows only, either as once, few or many, or as a class for expanded clones.

j_gene: TRBJ2-1; v_gene: TRBV6-5; d_gene: .; abundance: .; CDR3aa: CASSYWPPNEQFF; CDR3nt: TGTGCCAGCAGTTATTGGCCCCCCAATGAGCAGTTCTTC
j_gene: TRBJ1-5; v_gene: TRBV6-1; d_gene: .; abundance: .; CDR3aa: CASSEAGGDQPQHF; CDR3nt: TGTGCCAGCAGTGAGGCGGGAGGGGATCAGCCCCAGCATTTT
j_gene: TRBJ1-1; v_gene: TRBV7-2; d_gene: .; abundance: .; CDR3aa: CASSLVQATEAFF; CDR3nt: TGTGCCAGCAGCTTAGTACAGGCAACTGAAGCTTTCTTT
j_gene: TRBJ1-5; v_gene: TRBV7-6; d_gene: .; abundance: .; CDR3aa: CASSPLGPGDQPQHF; CDR3nt: TGTGCCAGCAGCCCCCTCGGGCCGGGGGATCAGCCCCAGCATTTT
j_gene: TRBJ2-7; v_gene: TRBV15; d_gene: .; abundance: .; CDR3aa: CATSRDMEQYF; CDR3nt: TGTGCCACCAGCAGAGATATGGAGCAGTACTTC
j_gene: TRBJ2-1; v_gene: TRBV28; d_gene: .; abundance: .; CDR3aa: CASTNPLGSLNEQFF; CDR3nt: TGTGCCAGCACTAATCCCTTGGGCTCACTCAATGAGCAGTTCTTC
j_gene: TRBJ2-7; v_gene: TRBV6-5; d_gene: .; abundance: .; CDR3aa: CASSQEGHEQYF; CDR3nt: TGTGCCAGCAGCCAAGAGGGTCACGAGCAGTACTTC
j_gene: TRBJ2-3; v_gene: TRBV4-3; d_gene: TRBD1; abundance: .; CDR3aa: CASSQGQGTSTDTQYF; CDR3nt: TGCGCCAGCAGCCAAGGACAGGGGACAAGCACAGATACGCAGTATTTT
j_gene: TRBJ2-1; v_gene: TRBV6-5; d_gene: .; abundance: .; CDR3aa: CASSPPLNYNEQFF; CDR3nt: TGTGCCAGCAGCCCTCCCTTAAACTACAATGAGCAGTTCTTC
j_gene: TRBJ1-1; v_gene: TRBV19; d_gene: TRBD1; abundance: .; CDR3aa: CASRPRTGGGDTEAFF; CDR3nt: TGTGCCAGTAGACCCCGGACAGGGGGCGGAGACACTGAAGCTTTCTTT
j_gene: TRBJ2-1; v_gene: TRBV2; d_gene: TRBD1; abundance: .; CDR3aa: CASLLLGTGNEQFF; CDR3nt: TGTGCCAGCTTGCTTCTAGGGACAGGGAATGAGCAGTTCTTC
j_gene: TRBJ2-7; v_gene: TRBV6-4; d_gene: .; abundance: .; CDR3aa: CASSEVAAGVQYF; CDR3nt: TGTGCCAGCAGTGAGGTCGCCGCCGGGGTTCAGTACTTC
j_gene: TRBJ2-7; v_gene: TRBV7-9; d_gene: TRBD1; abundance: .; CDR3aa: CASSSSGTGGEQYF; CDR3nt: TGTGCCAGCAGCTCTTCCGGGACAGGGGGGGAGCAGTACTTC
j_gene: TRBJ2-7; v_gene: TRBV7-9; d_gene: TRBD1; abundance: few; CDR3aa: CASSPDRVWGEQYF; CDR3nt: TGTGCCAGCAGCCCAGACAGGGTTTGGGGCGAGCAGTACTTC
j_gene: TRBJ2-5; v_gene: TRBV4-2; d_gene: TRBD2; abundance: .; CDR3aa: CASSQDSSGSGETQYF; CDR3nt: TGTGCCAGCAGCCAAGATTCTAGCGGGAGTGGGGAGACCCAGTACTTC